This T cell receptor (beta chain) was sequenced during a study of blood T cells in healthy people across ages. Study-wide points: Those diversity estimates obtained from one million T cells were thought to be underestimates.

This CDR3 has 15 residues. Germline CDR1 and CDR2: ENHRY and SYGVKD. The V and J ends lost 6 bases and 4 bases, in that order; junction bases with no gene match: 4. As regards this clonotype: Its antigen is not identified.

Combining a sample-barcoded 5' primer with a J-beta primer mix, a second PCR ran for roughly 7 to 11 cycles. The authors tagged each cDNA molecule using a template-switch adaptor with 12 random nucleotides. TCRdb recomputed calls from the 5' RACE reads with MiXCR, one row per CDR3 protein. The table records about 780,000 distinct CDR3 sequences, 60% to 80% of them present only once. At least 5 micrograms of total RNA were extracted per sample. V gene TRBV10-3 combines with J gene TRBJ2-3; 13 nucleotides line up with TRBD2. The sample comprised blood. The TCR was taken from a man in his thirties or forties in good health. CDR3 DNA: TGTGCCATCAGAGGGACTAGCGGGAACCCAGATACGCAGTATTTT. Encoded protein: CAIRGTSGNPDTQYF.